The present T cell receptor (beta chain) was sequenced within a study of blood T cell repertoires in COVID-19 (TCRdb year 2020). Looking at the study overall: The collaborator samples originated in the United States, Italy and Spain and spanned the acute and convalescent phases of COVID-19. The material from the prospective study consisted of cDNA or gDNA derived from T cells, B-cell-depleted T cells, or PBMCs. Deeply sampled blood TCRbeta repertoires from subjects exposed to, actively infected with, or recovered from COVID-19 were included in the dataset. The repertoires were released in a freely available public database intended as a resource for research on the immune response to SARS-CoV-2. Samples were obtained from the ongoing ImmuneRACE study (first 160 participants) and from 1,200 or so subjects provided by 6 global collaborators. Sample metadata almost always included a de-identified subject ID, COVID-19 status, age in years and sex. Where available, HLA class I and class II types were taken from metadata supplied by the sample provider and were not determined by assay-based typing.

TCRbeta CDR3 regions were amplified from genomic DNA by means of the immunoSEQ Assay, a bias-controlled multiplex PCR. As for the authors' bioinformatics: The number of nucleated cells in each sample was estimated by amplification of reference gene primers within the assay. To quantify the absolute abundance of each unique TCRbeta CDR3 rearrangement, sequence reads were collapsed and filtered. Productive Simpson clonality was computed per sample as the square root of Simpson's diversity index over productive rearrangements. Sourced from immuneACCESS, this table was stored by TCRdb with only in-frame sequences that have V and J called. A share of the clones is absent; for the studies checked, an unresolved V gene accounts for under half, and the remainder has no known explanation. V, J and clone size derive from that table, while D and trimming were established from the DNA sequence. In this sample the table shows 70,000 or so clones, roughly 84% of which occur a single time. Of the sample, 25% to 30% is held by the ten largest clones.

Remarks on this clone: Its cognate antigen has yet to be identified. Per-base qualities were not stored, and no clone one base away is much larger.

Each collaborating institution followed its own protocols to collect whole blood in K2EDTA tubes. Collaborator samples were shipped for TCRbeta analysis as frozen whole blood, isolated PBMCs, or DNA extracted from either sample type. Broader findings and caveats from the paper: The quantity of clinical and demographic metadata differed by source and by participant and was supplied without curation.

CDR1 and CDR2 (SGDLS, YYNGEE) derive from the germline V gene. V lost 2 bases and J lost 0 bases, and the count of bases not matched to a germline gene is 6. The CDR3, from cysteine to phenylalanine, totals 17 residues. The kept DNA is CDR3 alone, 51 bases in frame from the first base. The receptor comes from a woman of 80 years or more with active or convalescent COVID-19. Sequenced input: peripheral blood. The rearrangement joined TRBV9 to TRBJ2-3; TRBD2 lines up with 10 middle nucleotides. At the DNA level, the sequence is TGTGCCAGCAGCGTCCTAGCGGGGGCCGCTAGCACAGATACGCAGTATTTT. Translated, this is CASSVLAGAASTDTQYF.